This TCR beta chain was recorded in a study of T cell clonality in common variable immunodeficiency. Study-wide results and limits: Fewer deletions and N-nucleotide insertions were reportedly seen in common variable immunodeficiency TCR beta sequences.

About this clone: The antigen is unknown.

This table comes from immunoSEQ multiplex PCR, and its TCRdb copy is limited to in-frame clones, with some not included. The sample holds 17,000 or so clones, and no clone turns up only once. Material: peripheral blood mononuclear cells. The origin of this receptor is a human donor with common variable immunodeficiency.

Partial CDR3 DNA: TGTGCCAGCAGCTTAGCACTAGCTCACAATGAG. Translation: CASSLALAHNE. In full, the CDR3 is CASSLALAHNEQFF. The chain uses TRBV7-3 and TRBJ2-1; D perhaps matches TRBD2 (6 bases). The read halts 3 residues ahead of the CDR3 end, with the missing end drawn from the germline J gene. Looked up from germline, CDR1 is SGHTA and CDR2 is FQGTGA. V gave up 2 bases and J gave up 5 bases, with 10 bases separating them. The CDR3 loop spans 14 amino acids.